This T cell receptor beta chain was documented in a study of control samples from healthy donors and cancer patients. This CDR3 spans 15 amino acids. Germline V gene data show CDR1 as SGHAT and CDR2 as FQNNGV. V gave up 4 bases and J gave up 7 bases; unmatched junction bases: 9. Here immunoSEQ multiplex PCR was the method, and the copy in TCRdb shows in-frame clones only, minus some. The sample includes about 150,000 clones, approximately 96% seen only once; the top ten take about 5%. Input material: blood. The rearrangement links TRBV11-2 to TRBJ1-3, with 8 bases lining up with TRBD1. The TCR comes from a man aged 35 to 55 in good health. CDR3 nucleotide sequence: TGTGCCAGCAGCTCTACACCGGGACAGGTGAACACCATATATTTT. Encoded protein: CASSSTPGQVNTIYF.